These 27 T cell receptor beta chains came from one sample sequenced in a study of blood T cell repertoires in COVID-19. Some clones are missing from TCRdb's copy, which holds only in-frame ones; the method was immunoSEQ multiplex PCR. Of about 280,000 clones listed, 70% to 90% were seen once; the top ten hold approximately 2%. Sequencing used PBMCs or T cells enriched from blood (not recorded which). The origin of the receptors is a woman aged 60-70 years in a cohort exposed to, infected with or recovered from COVID-19 (not recorded which).

The chain carries TRBV16 and TRBJ2-5; D may be TRBD1 (5 bases). The V gene's germline CDR1 is KGHSY and CDR2 FQNENV. The V gene lost 0 bases and the J gene lost 4 bases, with 9 bases spanning the gap. The CDR3 consists of 14 residues. In DNA, the CDR3 is TGTGCCAGCAGCCAATCTCCAGGGTTAGAGACCCAGTACTTC. It codes for CASSQSPGLETQYF.

The chain carries TRBV7-9 and TRBJ1-1; the match to TRBD1 covers 7 bases. The CDR3 runs 15 residues. CDR1 and CDR2 (germline): SEHNR, FQNEAQ (reference sequence). The V segment lost 2 bases and the J segment 4 bases; nucleotides outside the gene matches: 7. The CDR3 nucleotides are TGTGCCAGCAGCTTAAAGTTACAGGGGAGCACTGAAGCTTTCTTT. Translation: CASSLKLQGSTEAFF.

The chain employs TRBV2 and TRBJ2-1, with 9 bases aligning to TRBD2. Germline V gene data show CDR1 as SNHLY and CDR2 as FYNNEI. V lost 6 bases and J lost 5; bases outside the gene matches: 11. CDR3 length: 16 amino acids. The CDR3 nucleotides read TGTGCCAGCAGAGATCTAGCGGGACTAAAGAACAATGAGCAGTTCTTC. Residues: CASRDLAGLKNNEQFF.

The chain joins TRBV6-5 to TRBJ1-5; D possibly corresponds to TRBD1 (5 bases). V lost 7 bases, J lost 3 bases, and 16 bases lay in between. Germline-derived CDR1 and CDR2 are MNHEY and SVGAGI. The CDR3 covers 15 residues. CDR3 sequence: CASTTRAGTNQPQHF. The CDR3 DNA follows: TGTGCCAGCACCACCCGGGCGGGGACCAATCAGCCCCAGCATTTT.

The V gene is TRBV29-1, the J gene TRBJ1-2, with D hard to call. V was trimmed by 3 bases and J by 3 bases, leaving 14 bases between them. Germline lookup yields CDR1 SQVTM and CDR2 ANQGSEA. The CDR3 loop spans 14 amino acids. CDR3 DNA sequence: TGCAGCGTTGAGGTAGAGGGATCGTACTATGGCTACACCTTC. This gives the protein CSVEVEGSYYGYTF.

The genes are TRBV7-3 and TRBJ2-1, with 12 positions matching TRBD2. The germline V gene has CDR1 SGHTA and CDR2 FQGTGA. This CDR3 has 21 residues. Trimming took 5 bases from V and 7 from J; bases not matched to a gene: 24. DNA of the CDR3: TGTGCCAGCAGCACCACCCCCCTTGCGGCTAGCGGGAGGGCCGGAACGAATGAGCAGTTCTTC. Protein: CASSTTPLAASGRAGTNEQFF.

The chain has TRBV5-1 and TRBJ2-7, with D perhaps matching TRBD1 (8 bases). Per germline, CDR1 SGHRS and CDR2 YFSETQ. This CDR3 is built from 21 residues. With 0 bases removed from V and 3 bases from J, the gap between germline ends came to 31 bases. The CDR3 coding sequence is TGCGCCAGCAGCTTGGGGGTTGACAGGGGTAGGCTAGCGGTCTCCATCTACGAGCAGTACTTC. It encodes CASSLGVDRGRLAVSIYEQYF.

The chain has TRBV2 and TRBJ2-1, with D possibly TRBD2 on 6 matching bases. This CDR3 comprises 16 residues. Germline CDR1 is SNHLY and CDR2 is FYNNEI. Trimming took off 6 bases at V and 0 bases at J, with 15 bases between the two ends. CDR3 nucleotide sequence: TGTGCCAGCAGGGTGAGAGCTAGCGCCTCCTACAATGAGCAGTTCTTC. Translating it yields CASRVRASASYNEQFF.

This clone came up once. The chain recombines TRBV19 with TRBJ1-5, with D possibly being TRBD1 (5 bases). The V and J ends lost 6 bases and 5 bases respectively, with 11 bases between them. CDR1 LNHDA and CDR2 SQIVND come from the germline V gene (reference sequence). The CDR3 totals 13 residues. The CDR3 reads CASSREADQPQHF. As DNA, the CDR3 is TGTGCCAGTAGCAGGGAGGCGGATCAGCCCCAGCATTTT.

The chain joins TRBV19 to TRBJ1-6; D gene uncertain. Trimming shortened V by 1 base and J by 6 bases, and 10 bases separated the two germline ends. Germline assignment: CDR1 LNHDA and CDR2 SQIVND (reference sequence). This CDR3 contains 15 residues. CDR3 bases: TGTGCCAGTAGTATAGGGCCGGGAAGTAATTCACCCCTCCACTTT. Protein sequence: CASSIGPGSNSPLHF.

The V gene is TRBV7-3, the J gene TRBJ2-2; D possibly corresponds to TRBD2 (6 bases). V was cut by 5 bases and J by 5 bases, with 15 bases left in between. The CDR3 extends over 15 amino acids. The germline gives CDR1 SGHTA, CDR2 FQGTGA. The CDR3 sequence: CASSRLPEGTGELFF. CDR3 nucleotide sequence: TGTGCCAGCAGCCGCCTCCCGGAGGGGACCGGGGAGCTGTTTTTT.

The V and J genes are TRBV11-2 and TRBJ2-3; 12 nucleotides line up with TRBD2. With 7 bases clipped from V and 2 bases from J, the junction kept 4 bases outside the gene matches. The CDR3 runs to 15 residues. Germline V gene data show CDR1 as SGHAT and CDR2 as FQNNGV. The CDR3 reads CASTLAGGITDTQYF. CDR3 DNA sequence: TGTGCCAGCACACTAGCGGGGGGTATCACAGATACGCAGTATTTT.

The rearrangement links TRBV7-6 to TRBJ1-5; D is perhaps TRBD1 (5 bases). The CDR3 length is 16 residues. Looked up from germline, CDR1 is SGHVS and CDR2 is FNYEAQ. Trimming left V 5 bases short and J 0 bases short, with 14 bases between. CDR3 amino acids: CASSPNRGGSNQPQHF. For the CDR3, the DNA is TGTGCCAGCAGCCCAAACCGCGGGGGTAGCAATCAGCCCCAGCATTTT.

The chain carries TRBV11-3 and TRBJ2-1; 10 bases map to TRBD1. The germline gives CDR1 SGHNT, CDR2 YENEEA. CDR3 length equals 15 residues. V lost 5 bases, J lost 7 bases, and 8 bases stayed unmatched. CDR3 sequence (DNA): TGTGCCAGCAGCCCGAGGGACAGGGGTTGGAATGAGCAGTTCTTC. This codes for CASSPRDRGWNEQFF. The full variable domain, rest sourced from reference TRBV11-3 and TRBJ2-1, is EAGVVQSPRYKIIEKKQPVAFWCNPISGHNTLYWYLQNLGQGPELLIRYENEEAVDDSQLPKDRFSAERLKGVDSTLKIQPAELGDSAVYLCASSPRDRGWNEQFFGPGTRLTVL.

This clone appeared a few times. The chain recombines TRBV30 with TRBJ1-4; unclear D gene. This CDR3 comprises 12 residues. CDR1 and CDR2 (germline): GTSNPN, SVGIG (reference sequence). Trimming left V 1 base short and J 8 bases short, with 8 bases between. CDR3 residues: CAWSALKEKLFF. As DNA, the CDR3 is TGTGCCTGGAGTGCCCTTAAAGAAAAACTGTTTTTT.

The genes are TRBV28 and TRBJ1-5; D gene uncertain. V gave up 7 bases and J gave up 3 bases, with 16 bases separating them. In germline, CDR1 is MDHEN, CDR2 SYDVKM. The CDR3 extends over 15 amino acids. CDR3 residues: CASKGPGVANQPQHF. The CDR3 bases are TGTGCCAGCAAGGGTCCCGGGGTGGCCAATCAGCCCCAGCATTTT.

The genes are TRBV2 and TRBJ1-6, with 9 bases aligning to TRBD1. CDR3 length equals 14 residues. The junction had 7 bases not matched to a gene; V was cut back by 7 bases and J by 9 bases. CDR1 is SNHLY, CDR2 FYNNEI, per germline. DNA for the CDR3: TGTGCCAGCATTCAAACAGGGGGCAGTTCACCCCTCCACTTT. Amino acids: CASIQTGGSSPLHF.

The chain combines TRBV2 with TRBJ2-5; 7 bases match TRBD2. This CDR3 region has 13 residues. J lost 3 bases, V lost 11 bases, and 9 bases had no gene match. The germline V gene encodes CDR1 SNHLY and CDR2 FYNNEI. CDR3 amino acids: CAGALAAKETQYF. The CDR3 DNA is TGTGCCGGCGCTCTAGCGGCAAAAGAGACCCAGTACTTC.

The chain combines TRBV27 with TRBJ2-7, with D possibly TRBD2 on 5 matching bases. Per germline, CDR1 MNHEY and CDR2 SMNVEV (reference sequence). This CDR3 spans 15 amino acids. Deletions cut 6 bases from V and 2 bases from J, with 17 bases between. CDR3 DNA sequence: TGTGCCAGCAGCGGTTCGCAGCGGCCACCCTACGAGCAGTACTTC. This translates into CASSGSQRPPYEQYF.

CDR3 bases: TGTGCCAGCAGCTTAACCTCGAACTATGGCTACACCTTC. Translating it yields CASSLTSNYGYTF. V usage is TRBV7-3 and J usage is TRBJ1-2, with D hard to call. CDR1 is SGHTA, CDR2 FQGTGA, per germline. The CDR3 contains 13 residues. Trimming stripped 0 bases from V and 2 bases from J, with 4 bases between.

This chain joins TRBV10-1 and TRBJ2-1; 9 bases line up with TRBD2. Germline lookup yields CDR1 WNHNN and CDR2 SYGVQD (reference sequence). This CDR3 is 17 amino acids long. V shed 2 bases, J shed 3 bases, and the junction held 8 bases outside the gene matches. The CDR3 spells CASSEPGLAGNYNEQFF. CDR3 in DNA: TGCGCCAGCAGTGAGCCGGGACTAGCTGGCAACTACAATGAGCAGTTCTTC.

The rearrangement links TRBV4-1 to TRBJ1-1; TRBD1 matches at 10 bases. The CDR3 has 17 residues. Unmatched junction bases numbered 13, after V lost 9 bases and J lost 0 bases. The germline CDR1 and CDR2 sequences are MGHRA and YSYEKL. CDR3 in DNA: TGCGCCAGTAATATCGGGACAGGGGACCTGATGAACACTGAAGCTTTCTTT. This sequence encodes CASNIGTGDLMNTEAFF.

The rearrangement uses TRBV5-1 and TRBJ1-3; D is unresolved. V was shortened by 0 bases and J by 0 bases, with 7 bases between the two germline ends. CDR3 size: 15 residues. Germline values: CDR1 SGHRS, CDR2 YFSETQ. This CDR3 reads CASSLDGNSGNTIYF. Here the CDR3 DNA reads TGCGCCAGCAGCTTGGATGGCAACTCTGGAAACACCATATATTTT. Full variable domain (remainder filled in from reference TRBV5-1 and TRBJ1-3): KAGVTQTPRYLIKTRGQQVTLSCSPISGHRSVSWYQQTPGQGLQFLFEYFSETQRNKGNFPGRFSGRQFSNSRSEMNVSTLELGDSALYLCASSLDGNSGNTIYFGEGSWLTVV.

This chain links TRBV7-9 with TRBJ1-1, with TRBD1 matching 10 bases. Looked up from germline, CDR1 is SEHNR and CDR2 is FQNEAQ (reference sequence). With V trimmed by 4 bases and J by 3 bases, 5 bases remained unmatched. The CDR3 sequence is 15 residues long. The CDR3 reads CASSSGQGRDTEAFF. The CDR3, as DNA: TGTGCCAGCAGCTCGGGACAGGGGAGGGACACTGAAGCTTTCTTT.

The chain is built from TRBV28 and TRBJ2-5, with D tentatively TRBD1 (5 bases). Trimming took off 3 bases at V and 5 bases at J, with 10 bases between the two ends. CDR3 length: 13 residues. The germline gives CDR1 MDHEN, CDR2 SYDVKM. CDR3 sequence (DNA): TGTGCCAGCAGTTTCAGGGATTTGGAGACCCAGTACTTC. It translates to CASSFRDLETQYF. The variable domain in full, completed from reference TRBV28 and TRBJ2-5, reads DVKVTQSSRYLVKRTGEKVFLECVQDMDHENMFWYRQDPGLGLRLIYFSYDVKMKEKGDIPEGYSVSREKKERFSLILESASTNQTSMYLCASSFRDLETQYFGPGTRLLVL.

The rearrangement joins TRBV5-1 to TRBJ2-3, with 13 bases that match TRBD2. The junction had 9 bases not matched to a gene; V was cut back by 4 bases and J by 4 bases. The CDR3 totals 17 residues. Looked up from germline, CDR1 is SGHRS and CDR2 is YFSETQ. The CDR3 nucleotides read TGCGCCAGCAGCCACGGACTAGCGGGAGTTGGTGCAGATACGCAGTATTTT. This encodes CASSHGLAGVGADTQYF.

In DNA form, the CDR3 reads TGCGCCAGCGGACAGCCAATGAACACTGAAGCTTTCTTT. Protein sequence: CASGQPMNTEAFF. The chain carries TRBV10-2 and TRBJ1-1; weak D call: TRBD1 (6 bases). This CDR3 region has 13 residues. V dropped 8 bases and J dropped 0 bases, with 10 bases sitting between them. Germline lookup yields CDR1 WSHSY and CDR2 SAAADI.